The 21 T cell receptor beta chains listed next were all sequenced from one sample in a study of T-cell reconstitution after alpha-beta-depleted transplantation in children. The TCRbeta library incorporated unique molecular identifiers. TCRdb reprocessed the PCR reads with MiXCR, giving one entry per CDR3 protein. This sample has almost 500,000 distinct CDR3 sequences, with roughly an eighth found just once. Here the sequenced sample was PBMCs from the stem cell graft donor, taken from the stem cell graft. Receptors originate from a human donor who donated a stem cell graft to a child with combined immunodeficiency.

This clonotype was found a few times. The rearrangement uses TRBV5-1 and TRBJ2-1; either TRBD1 or TRBD2 may supply D (5 bases each). The V end was cut by 1 base, the J end by 4 bases, with 15 bases between. The CDR3 runs to 16 residues. Germline CDR1 SGHRS, CDR2 YFSETQ. This CDR3 is CASSLLWGNQYNEQFF. CDR3 DNA sequence: TGCGCCAGCAGCTTGCTTTGGGGGAACCAGTACAATGAGCAGTTCTTC.

In its sample, this clonotype was seen a few times. The rearrangement links TRBV10-2 to TRBJ2-3; D unclear. The CDR3 runs 11 residues. Trimming took off 2 bases at V and 12 bases at J, with 9 bases between the two ends. In germline, CDR1 is WSHSY, CDR2 SAAADI. The CDR3 loop is CASSELGSQYF. CDR3 sequence (DNA): TGCGCCAGCAGTGAGCTTGGGTCCCAGTATTTT.

This clonotype has a handful of counts. The genes are TRBV7-2 and TRBJ1-4; maybe TRBD1 (5 bases). The V end lost 10 bases, the J end lost 8 bases, and 17 bases lay between the germline ends. This CDR3 comprises 13 residues. Looked up from germline, CDR1 is SGHTA and CDR2 is FQGNSA. In DNA, the CDR3 is TGTGCCACCGAGGACATAAATGGAGAAAAACTGTTTTTT. Its protein is CATEDINGEKLFF.

This clonotype was seen repeatedly, ten times or more. The gene calls are TRBV7-3 and TRBJ2-3; D perhaps matches TRBD1 (6 bases). The CDR3 is 16 residues long. Germline values: CDR1 SGHTA, CDR2 FQGTGA. V lost 3 bases, J lost 1 base, and 14 bases lay in between. This CDR3 reads CASSLGTPRGTDTQYF. The CDR3 DNA sequence: TGTGCCAGCAGCTTGGGGACACCCCGGGGCACAGATACGCAGTATTTT.

The chain joins TRBV11-2 to TRBJ1-1; D ambiguous. There are 15 residues in the CDR3. Germline V gene sequence: CDR1 SGHAT, CDR2 FQNNGV. V was pared by 3 bases and J by 0 bases, with 11 bases between. The CDR3 here is CASSFDGRLNTEAFF. Here the CDR3 DNA reads TGTGCCAGCAGCTTCGACGGACGCTTGAACACTGAAGCTTTCTTT.

This clonotype was picked up a small number of times. The chain has TRBV28 and TRBJ2-1; D gene ambiguous. The V end lost 10 bases, the J end lost 8 bases, and 3 bases lay between the germline ends. The CDR3 extends over 8 amino acids. Germline CDR1 MDHEN, CDR2 SYDVKM. The CDR3 here is CATDEQFF. The CDR3 region has the DNA TGTGCCACCGATGAGCAGTTCTTC.

The J gene is TRBJ1-1, the V gene TRBV18; TRBD1 agrees at 8 bases. J lost 0 bases, V lost 10 bases, and 7 bases had no gene match. Germline V gene data show CDR1 as KGHSH and CDR2 as LQKENI. The CDR3 sequence is 14 residues long. CDR3 protein: CATPPGGMNTEAFF. In nucleotides, the CDR3 is TGTGCCACCCCCCCAGGGGGCATGAACACTGAAGCTTTCTTT.

This clonotype turned up a few times. The chain recombines TRBV7-2 with TRBJ2-2, with 8 bases lining up with TRBD1. Germline-derived CDR1 and CDR2 are SGHTA and FQGNSA. CDR3 length: 13 amino acids. The V segment lost 7 bases and the J segment 6 bases; nucleotides outside the gene matches: 4. In nucleotides, the CDR3 is TGTGCCAGCAACGTGGACAGGGCCGGGGAGCTGTTTTTT. Its protein is CASNVDRAGELFF.

This clonotype was observed a handful of times. The V and J genes are TRBV12-3 or TRBV12-4 and TRBJ1-6, with D possibly matching TRBD1 (5 bases). The V end lost 3 bases, the J end lost 6 bases, and 15 bases lay between the germline ends. The CDR3 runs 16 residues. CDR3: CASSLGGPGGNSPLHF. CDR3 coding DNA: TGTGCCAGCAGTTTGGGTGGGCCCGGGGGTAATTCACCCCTCCACTTT.

This clonotype has ten or more counts. The V gene is TRBV7-9, the J gene TRBJ2-1; D is possibly TRBD2 (6 bases). Germline V gene data show CDR1 as SEHNR and CDR2 as FQNEAQ (reference sequence). The V and J ends lost 0 bases and 6 bases respectively, with 9 bases between them. This CDR3 comprises 14 residues. CDR3 residues: CASSLAGGFNEQFF. The CDR3 coding sequence is TGTGCCAGCAGCTTAGCGGGGGGATTCAATGAGCAGTTCTTC.

The rearrangement uses TRBV5-6 and TRBJ2-2, with a tentative D call TRBD1 (6 bases). CDR1 is SGHDT, CDR2 YYEEEE, per germline. V gave up 4 bases and J gave up 5 bases, with 15 bases separating them. This CDR3 contains 15 residues. The CDR3 DNA reads as TGTGCCAGCAGCCCCCGACAGGCAGAGACCGGGGAGCTGTTTTTT. Its protein product is CASSPRQAETGELFF.

V gene TRBV14 combines with J gene TRBJ2-1, with 13 bases lining up with TRBD2. V was clipped by 4 bases and J by 7 bases; unmatched bases: 7. The CDR3 is made up of 16 amino acids. CDR1 and CDR2 from the germline V gene are SGHDN and FVKESK. The DNA of the CDR3 is TGTGCCAGCAGCCCTATGACTAGCGGGAGGTTGAATGAGCAGTTCTTC. Residues: CASSPMTSGRLNEQFF. Together with reference TRBV14 and TRBJ2-1, the CDR3 gives the full variable domain: EAGVTQFPSHSVIEKGQTVTLRCDPISGHDNLYWYRRVMGKEIKFLLHFVKESKQDESGMPNNRFLAERTGGTYSTLKVQPAELEDSGVYFCASSPMTSGRLNEQFFGPGTRLTVL.

The gene calls are TRBV20-1 and TRBJ1-1; D is unclear. Germline V CDR1 and CDR2: DFQATT, SNEGSKA (reference sequence). Trimming took 3 bases from V and 0 from J, leaving 17 bases between them. The CDR3 spans 16 residues. The CDR3 is CSASFSGRQVNTEAFF. As DNA, the CDR3 is TGCAGTGCTAGTTTCTCTGGACGGCAAGTGAACACTGAAGCTTTCTTT.

This clonotype was counted between two and nine times. The V call is TRBV15, the J call TRBJ2-1, with 10 bases matching TRBD2. The CDR3 is made up of 18 amino acids. The germline V gene has CDR1 LNHNV and CDR2 YYDKDF (reference sequence). V was clipped by 0 bases and J by 8 bases; unmatched bases: 13. Written as DNA, the CDR3 is TGTGCCACCAGCAGAGATCTTATCTCAACTAGCGGGGTCCATGAGCAGTTCTTC. Translated, it gives CATSRDLISTSGVHEQFF. Full variable domain (remainder filled in from reference TRBV15 and TRBJ2-1): DAMVIQNPRYQVTQFGKPVTLSCSQTLNHNVMYWYQQKSSQAPKLLFHYYDKDFNNEADTPDNFQSRRPNTSFCFLDIRSPGLGDTAMYLCATSRDLISTSGVHEQFFGPGTRLTVL.

The J gene is TRBJ1-1, the V gene TRBV19; D uncertain. The V and J ends lost 2 bases and 5 bases respectively, with 9 bases between them. This CDR3 region has 13 residues. The V gene's germline CDR1 is LNHDA and CDR2 SQIVND (reference sequence). DNA of the CDR3: TGTGCCAGTAGTATATCAGGCATGACTGAAGCTTTCTTT. Its translation is CASSISGMTEAFF.

This clonotype was detected ten times or more. The chain couples TRBV12-3 or TRBV12-4 to TRBJ2-2, with D tentatively TRBD1 (6 bases). V lost 10 bases, J lost 5 bases, and 11 bases lay in between. The CDR3 consists of 12 residues. The CDR3 nucleotides are TGTGCCACCTCTCAGGGGACCGGGGAGCTGTTTTTT. This gives the protein CATSQGTGELFF.

This clonotype was recorded at least ten times. V and J are TRBV6-5 and TRBJ1-2, with D unclear. The germline gives CDR1 MNHEY, CDR2 SVGAGI. V shed 5 bases and J shed 6 bases, with 16 bases lying between them. This CDR3 has 14 residues. The CDR3 protein is CASSTDGSGNGYTF. In nucleotides, the CDR3 is TGTGCCAGCAGTACCGACGGGAGTGGGAATGGCTACACCTTC.

This clonotype appeared a few times. This chain joins TRBV11-3 and TRBJ2-2; D is uncertain. Trimming removed 1 base at V and 7 bases at J, with 10 bases between. The germline CDR1 and CDR2 sequences are SGHNT and YENEEA. The CDR3 extends over 14 amino acids. The CDR3 protein is CASSLGAGGGELFF. The CDR3 DNA follows: TGTGCCAGCAGCTTAGGTGCAGGTGGCGGGGAGCTGTTTTTT. Based on the CDR3 plus reference TRBV11-3 and TRBJ2-2, the full variable domain is EAGVVQSPRYKIIEKKQPVAFWCNPISGHNTLYWYLQNLGQGPELLIRYENEEAVDDSQLPKDRFSAERLKGVDSTLKIQPAELGDSAVYLCASSLGAGGGELFFGEGSRLTVL.

This clonotype occurred a few times. The rearrangement links TRBV12-3 or TRBV12-4 to TRBJ1-4; the D gene is possibly TRBD1 (5 bases). This CDR3 spans 15 amino acids. V was pared by 6 bases and J by 0 bases, with 11 bases between. The CDR3 region has the DNA TGTGCCAGCAGCCTTGGACATTCAACTAATGAAAAACTGTTTTTT. This codes for CASSLGHSTNEKLFF.

The table lists this clonotype with many counts. The chain links TRBV12-3 or TRBV12-4 to TRBJ2-3; 10 nucleotides align to TRBD2. Trimming cost V 5 bases and J 1 base; bases outside gene matches: 15. There are 19 residues in the CDR3. CDR3 DNA: TGTGCCAGCAGTACCCTAGGGCTTCTAGCGGGAGATGGCACAGATACGCAGTATTTT. Amino acids: CASSTLGLLAGDGTDTQYF.

In this sample, this clonotype turned up a few times. The CDR3 loop reads CASSGRGRDGELFF. As DNA, the CDR3 is TGCGCCAGCAGTGGAAGGGGGCGCGACGGGGAGCTGTTTTTT. The J gene is TRBJ2-2, the V gene TRBV10-2, with TRBD1 matching 7 bases. Germline V gene data show CDR1 as WSHSY and CDR2 as SAAADI. The CDR3 is 14 amino acids. The trim removed 4 bases at V and 7 bases at J, leaving 6 bases unmatched.